This TCR beta chain was documented in a study of post-analysis software for immune sequencing data. General study findings and limits: Elevated frequency relative to controls characterized four to six TRBV segments in patients, TRBV5-6, TRBV5-1 and TRBV20-1 among them. Normalized Chao1 diversity in multiple sclerosis patients fell significantly below that of controls.

The CDR3 extends over 14 amino acids. The germline CDR1 and CDR2 sequences are MNHEY and SMNVEV (reference sequence). Details on this clonotype: Its antigen is not identified. The junction and the germline gene differ at one end; a read error may be behind it.

Sequencing libraries made from TCR beta cDNA carried unique molecular identifiers. From about 1 to 10 million T cells, 400,000 to 600,000 cDNA molecules were obtained. TCRdb reprocessed the PCR reads with MiXCR, giving one entry per CDR3 protein. The sample consists of about 770,000 distinct CDR3 sequences, about 45% of them appearing once. What was sequenced was blood. The chain joins TRBV27 to TRBJ1-2; 8 positions match TRBD1. This receptor was obtained from a girl between 5 and 17 years old with multiple sclerosis. CDR3 region: CAGSPGGDSYGYTF. CDR3 coding DNA: TGTGCCGGCAGTCCAGGGGGCGATAGCTATGGCTACACCTTC.